These T cell receptor beta chains were read from a single sample in a study of OX40 agonist ivuxolimab in advanced cancers. Profiled with immunoSEQ multiplex PCR; TCRdb holds only in-frame clones, not every one. This table holds over 55,000 clones, about four fifths found once. The specimen comprised CD4+ or CD8+ T cells sorted from blood, sampled in a trial of the OX40 agonist ivuxolimab. These TCRs come from an adult with an advanced solid tumor such as melanoma, head and neck, liver or kidney cancer. The CDR3 runs from the conserved cysteine through the conserved F or W. A D gene is named only where the DNA matches it firmly.

>.|TRBJ2-2|TRBV5-1
TGCGCCAGCAGCTTGGATAGCCCGACCGGGGAGCTGTTTTTT
CASSLDSPTGELFF
>.|TRBJ2-2|TRBV27
TGTGCCAGCAGGGACAGAGGGGAGCTGTTTTTT
CASRDRGELFF
>TRBD1|TRBJ1-4|TRBV28
TGTGCCAGCAGCCCCCGGGGACAGGGGATTGAAAAACTGTTTTTT
CASSPRGQGIEKLFF
>.|TRBJ1-2|TRBV7-8
TGTGCCAGCAGCTTAGGTACCGGGCAGTTCAACTATGGCTACACCTTC
CASSLGTGQFNYGYTF
>.|TRBJ2-5|TRBV5-1
TGCGCCAGCAGCTTGCGCGTAGGGGGACAAGAGACCCAGTACTTC
CASSLRVGGQETQYF
>.|TRBJ2-1|TRBV7-3
TGTGCCAGCAGCTTAACTCCCGGGGTAAGGTACAATGAGCAGTTCTTC
CASSLTPGVRYNEQFF
>TRBD1|TRBJ1-2|TRBV19
TGTGCCAGTAGTAGGACAGGGGGCGCCTATGGCTACACCTTC
CASSRTGGAYGYTF
>.|TRBJ1-2|TRBV6-6
TGTGCCACCTATAACCTCAGGGGCCCCTATGGCTACACCTTC
CATYNLRGPYGYTF
>.|TRBJ2-7|TRBV7-2
TGTGCCAGCAGCTTAGAGGCGTCTACCTACGAGCAGTACTTC
CASSLEASTYEQYF
>TRBD2|TRBJ2-1|TRBV9
TGTGCCAGCAGTTACAGACTAGCGGGAGTCCAAGATGAGCAGTTCTTC
CASSYRLAGVQDEQFF
>TRBD2|TRBJ2-1|TRBV5-1
TGCGCCAGCAGCTCACCCGTAGCGGGGGGCACGATCAATGAGCAGTTCTTC
CASSSPVAGGTINEQFF
>TRBD1|TRBJ2-7|TRBV14
TGTGCCAGCAGCCCGTTCGGAGACAGGGACTACGAGCAGTACTTC
CASSPFGDRDYEQYF
>TRBD1|TRBJ1-1|TRBV11-3
TGTGCCAGCAGCCTAGGGGGACAGGGGGCCACTGAAGCTTTCTTT
CASSLGGQGATEAFF
>TRBD1|TRBJ1-1|TRBV11-2
TGTGCCATAAAAACGGACAGGGGGATGGGGGCTGAAGCTTTCTTT
CAIKTDRGMGAEAFF
>TRBD2|TRBJ2-1|TRBV9
TGTGCCAGCAGCGTGATAGCGGGGACGTACAATGAGCAGTTCTTC
CASSVIAGTYNEQFF
>TRBD2|TRBJ2-7|TRBV11-2
TGTGCCAGCAGCTTTGGTGGGCTAGCGGGGGACCAGTACTTC
CASSFGGLAGDQYF
>.|TRBJ1-6|TRBV5-1
TGCGCCAGCAGCTTGGGTGGGGGCGCTTCACCCCTCCACTTT
CASSLGGGASPLHF
>.|TRBJ2-7|TRBV6-1
TGTGCCAGCAGTCTGGCAGTCTACGAGCAGTACTTC
CASSLAVYEQYF
>.|TRBJ2-7|TRBV5-3
TGTGCCAGAAGCCGCCACAGCCACGAGCAGTACTTC
CARSRHSHEQYF